The 21 T cell receptor beta chains reported below all come from one sample, sequenced in a study of CD8 T cells in Susac syndrome (dated by TCRdb to between 2019 and 2020). Library preparation employed the immunoSEQ multiplex PCR assay. RNA was extracted using the RNeasy kit, and roughly 0.5 to 1 ug of the RNA was reverse transcribed with random hexamers. Starting from the raw public reads, TCRdb applied fastp trimming at Q25, assembled clones with MiXCR and retained in-frame beta chains. Each entry is one CDR3 protein sequence, shown with its most common DNA and genes. The sample includes 110,000 or so distinct CDR3 sequences, with 90% to 98% observed a single time. The ten largest clones represent roughly 0.096% of the sample. Sequencing was done on a sample of CD4+ T cells from PBMCs. The receptors come from a human donor in good health.

The chain has TRBV11-1 and TRBJ1-6; 8 positions agree with TRBD1. V was clipped by 0 bases and J by 0 bases; unmatched bases: 10. The CDR3 spans 20 residues. Germline V gives CDR1 SGHAT, CDR2 FQDESV (reference sequence). The CDR3 loop reads CASSLALTRDRSSYNSPLHF. DNA for the CDR3: TGTGCCAGCAGCTTAGCGCTTACTAGGGACAGGAGCTCCTATAATTCACCCCTCCACTTT.

This chain joins TRBV12-5 and TRBJ1-1; unclear D gene. The germline V and J ends were trimmed by 7 bases and 4 bases, with 16 bases remaining between them. This CDR3 spans 14 amino acids. Germline V lookup: CDR1 LGHNT, CDR2 FRNRAP. CDR3 sequence (DNA): TGTGCTAGTGCTCATAGATTGGGTAGCACTGAAGCTTTCTTT. Protein sequence: CASAHRLGSTEAFF.

This sequence joins TRBV6-7 and TRBJ1-1; D is perhaps TRBD1 (5 bases). TRBV6-7 is an open reading frame whose function is uncertain. The CDR3 is 14 amino acids. V was cut by 0 bases and J by 1 base, with 6 bases left in between. Here the CDR3 reads CASSYSQENTEAFF. The CDR3 DNA follows: TGTGCCAGCAGTTACTCACAGGAGAACACTGAAGCTTTCTTT.

The chain links TRBV27 to TRBJ1-6, with D possibly being TRBD1 (5 bases). V lost 6 bases to trimming and J lost 4 bases, with 10 bases between them. Germline values: CDR1 MNHEY, CDR2 SMNVEV (reference sequence). This CDR3 has 14 residues. Here the CDR3 DNA reads TGTGCCAGCAGGCCCGGGACGTATAATTCACCCCTCCACTTT. Its protein is CASRPGTYNSPLHF.

V gene TRBV6-2 or TRBV6-3 combines with J gene TRBJ2-3; 9 bases agree with TRBD1. The germline V gene encodes CDR1 MNHEY and CDR2 SVGEGT. J gave up 2 bases and V 6 bases, and 3 bases lay outside the gene matches. The length of the CDR3 is 14 residues. The CDR3 bases are TGTGCCAGCAGCCGGGACAGGGCCACAGATACGCAGTATTTT. Amino acid sequence: CASSRDRATDTQYF.

The chain links TRBV18 to TRBJ2-2, with TRBD2 matching over 10 bases. The V segment lost 1 base and the J segment 5 bases; nucleotides outside the gene matches: 4. The CDR3 spans 16 residues. Germline-derived CDR1 and CDR2 are KGHSH and LQKENI. CDR3 DNA: TGTGCCAGCTCACCACTTGGGACTAGCGTTACCGGGGAGCTGTTTTTT. Its translation: CASSPLGTSVTGELFF. The full variable domain, in which reference TRBV18 and TRBJ2-2 provide the parts outside the CDR3, is NAGVMQNPRHLVRRRGQEARLRCSPMKGHSHVYWYRQLPEEGLKFMVYLQKENIIDESGMPKERFSAEFPKEGPSILRIQQVVRGDSAAYFCASSPLGTSVTGELFFGEGSRLTVL.

The chain couples TRBV2 to TRBJ1-5; D is unresolved. The CDR3 has 12 residues. Trimming cost V 6 bases and J 4 bases, with 7 bases left between them. The germline V gene has CDR1 SNHLY and CDR2 FYNNEI. CDR3 nucleotides: TGTGCCAGCAGCGGGTCGAATCAGCCCCAGCATTTT. The encoded protein is CASSGSNQPQHF.

The chain uses TRBV20-1 and TRBJ2-4, with 11 bases that match TRBD1. Per germline, CDR1 DFQATT and CDR2 SNEGSKA (reference sequence). Germline trimming cut 3 bases from V and 3 bases from J; bases unmatched to any gene: 4. The CDR3 runs 15 residues. CDR3 amino acids: CSARAGTGGKNIQYF. The CDR3 coding sequence is TGCAGTGCTAGGGCCGGGACAGGGGGCAAAAACATTCAGTACTTC.

The chain recombines TRBV27 with TRBJ2-4, with D perhaps TRBD2 (5 bases). Trimming stripped 5 bases from V and 0 bases from J, with 20 bases between. The CDR3 loop spans 18 amino acids. Germline loops: CDR1 MNHEY, CDR2 SMNVEV (reference sequence). This chain's CDR3 is CASSPFAGSLLAKNIQYF. DNA of the CDR3: TGTGCCAGCAGTCCTTTCGCGGGCAGTCTTCTAGCCAAAAACATTCAGTACTTC.

This rearrangement joins TRBV20-1 to TRBJ2-5; D gene unclear. Germline V gene data show CDR1 as DFQATT and CDR2 as SNEGSKA (reference sequence). This CDR3 region has 11 residues. With 3 bases removed from V and 5 bases from J, the gap between germline ends came to 7 bases. The chain's CDR3 is CSASRSETQYF. The CDR3 region has the DNA TGCAGTGCTAGTAGGTCGGAGACCCAGTACTTC.

With regard to this clonotype: The DNA is left out, because the CDR3 cannot be placed on it with certainty; the CDR3 is given as TCRdb lists it. J is TRBJ1-5 and V is TRBV12-3 or TRBV12-4; no check of the table's D call, TRBD1, against the DNA was made. 13 amino acids form the CDR3, both terminal residues included. CDR3: CASSFGEGQPQHF.

V gene TRBV30 combines with J gene TRBJ2-2; D unclear. V shed 5 bases and J shed 7 bases, with 8 bases lying between them. Germline CDR1 and CDR2: GTSNPN and SVGIG (reference sequence). This CDR3 has 11 amino acids. The CDR3 nucleotides read TGTGCCTGGGGCCGGCTCGGGGAGCTGTTTTTT. Encoded protein: CAWGRLGELFF.

This rearrangement joins TRBV28 to TRBJ2-5; perhaps TRBD1 as D (6 bases). Trimming removed 8 bases at V and 4 bases at J, with 11 bases between. Per germline, CDR1 MDHEN and CDR2 SYDVKM. The CDR3 runs to 12 residues. The CDR3 here is CASSTGLETQYF. The CDR3 region has the DNA TGTGCCAGCTCCACAGGGTTAGAGACCCAGTACTTC. Complete variable domain (other parts from reference TRBV28 and TRBJ2-5): DVKVTQSSRYLVKRTGEKVFLECVQDMDHENMFWYRQDPGLGLRLIYFSYDVKMKEKGDIPEGYSVSREKKERFSLILESASTNQTSMYLCASSTGLETQYFGPGTRLLVL.

This clonotype is a singleton in its sample. This chain uses TRBV6-1 with TRBJ1-1; D not resolved. CDR1 and CDR2 from the germline V gene are MNHNS and SASEGT. CDR3 size: 15 residues. V was clipped by 1 base and J by 1 base, with 10 bases between them. The CDR3 nucleotides read TGTGCCAGCAGTGAAGGGCGGATAAGGAACACTGAAGCTTTCTTT. Its protein is CASSEGRIRNTEAFF.

The rearrangement uses TRBV29-1 and TRBJ1-5; D not resolved. Germline values: CDR1 SQVTM, CDR2 ANQGSEA. The CDR3 is 12 residues long. The germline V and J ends were trimmed by 4 bases and 5 bases, with 9 bases remaining between them. The CDR3 DNA follows: TGCAGCGTTGGCGTGGGAGATCAGCCCCAGCATTTT. Its translation: CSVGVGDQPQHF.

This sequence joins TRBV15 and TRBJ2-4, with D tentatively TRBD2 (6 bases). This CDR3 contains 20 residues. CDR1 is LNHNV, CDR2 YYDKDF, per germline (reference sequence). The V end was cut by 0 bases, the J end by 0 bases, with 21 bases between. The CDR3 nucleotides are TGTGCCACCAGCAGAGAGACGGGAGCTGGGGTGGGTTTAGCCAAAAACATTCAGTACTTC. It is translated as CATSRETGAGVGLAKNIQYF.

The V gene is TRBV6-2 or TRBV6-3, the J gene TRBJ2-1; D is unresolved. The V end was cut by 4 bases, the J end by 10 bases, with 8 bases between. CDR3 length: 11 amino acids. The germline gives CDR1 MNHEY, CDR2 SVGEGT. The CDR3 protein is CASSSRPEQFF. DNA of the CDR3: TGTGCCAGCAGTTCCCGGCCCGAGCAGTTCTTC.

This chain links TRBV5-1 with TRBJ2-5; D unclear. V lost 0 bases to trimming and J lost 0 bases, with 6 bases between them. Germline CDR1 SGHRS, CDR2 YFSETQ. This CDR3 is built from 14 residues. In DNA form, the CDR3 reads TGCGCCAGCAGCTTGGGTCCCTACCAAGAGACCCAGTACTTC. Residues: CASSLGPYQETQYF. Looking up the rest from reference TRBV5-1 and TRBJ2-5 gives the full variable domain: KAGVTQTPRYLIKTRGQQVTLSCSPISGHRSVSWYQQTPGQGLQFLFEYFSETQRNKGNFPGRFSGRQFSNSRSEMNVSTLELGDSALYLCASSLGPYQETQYFGPGTRLLVL.

V usage is TRBV9 and J usage is TRBJ2-5; D gene uncertain. Germline CDR1 SGDLS, CDR2 YYNGEE. V was pared by 3 bases and J by 5 bases, with 8 bases between. The CDR3 runs to 12 residues. The CDR3 DNA sequence: TGTGCCAGCAGCGGGATCGCCGAGACCCAGTACTTC. Encoded protein: CASSGIAETQYF. The full variable domain, in which reference TRBV9 and TRBJ2-5 provide the parts outside the CDR3, is DSGVTQTPKHLITATGQRVTLRCSPRSGDLSVYWYQQSLDQGLQFLIQYYNGEERAKGNILERFSAQQFPDLHSELNLSSLELGDSALYFCASSGIAETQYFGPGTRLLVL.

This clonotype was seen a single time. The chain employs TRBV2 and TRBJ2-1; D not resolved. The CDR3 covers 17 residues. Germline loops: CDR1 SNHLY, CDR2 FYNNEI. V shed 6 bases and J shed 2 bases, with 20 bases lying between them. DNA for the CDR3: TGTGCCAGCAGCTTGGAGCCGCGCGTTGAGGCCTACAATGAGCAGTTCTTC. Translating gives CASSLEPRVEAYNEQFF.

V gene TRBV2 combines with J gene TRBJ1-1; D is perhaps TRBD1 (5 bases). There are 14 residues in the CDR3. V was trimmed by 5 bases and J by 3 bases, leaving 13 bases between them. Germline loops: CDR1 SNHLY, CDR2 FYNNEI. The DNA of the CDR3 is TGTGCCAGCAGTCGGGGCTTGGGGTACACTGAAGCTTTCTTT. This codes for CASSRGLGYTEAFF.